Below are 24 T cell receptor beta chains sequenced from a single sample in a study of blood T cells in healthy people across ages (dated by TCRdb to between 2014 and 2016). Receptor amplification or capture employed 5' RACE. These reads were obtained on an Illumina HiSeq 2500. The second PCR ran for about 6 to 12 cycles and used a J-beta primer mix along with a sample-barcoded 5' primer. The raw public reads went through TCRdb reprocessing: fastp at Q25, MiXCR clone calling, in-frame beta chains kept. CDR3 protein sequences are deduplicated, and each keeps its most common genes and DNA. The sample table shows about 830,000 distinct CDR3 sequences, and about 59% are seen once. The leading ten clones occupy roughly a quarter of the sample. Sequencing input: blood. These receptor sequences come from a young man in good health.

Regarding this clonotype: The germline gene is not matched at one end of the junction; a read error may be the cause. This chain connects TRBV3-1 to TRBJ1-6, with 8 bases that match TRBD1. The CDR3 loop spans 16 amino acids. The V gene's germline CDR1 is LGHDT and CDR2 YNNKEL (reference sequence). The CDR3 DNA reads as TGTGCCAGCAGCCAACCTCGGACAGGGCATAATCCACCCCTCCACTTT. It is translated as CASSQPRTGHNPPLHF.

This chain joins TRBV21-1 and TRBJ2-5; the D call TRBD1 from the table was never checked on the DNA. TRBV21-1 represents a pseudogene. The CDR3 sequence is 18 residues long. CDR3 residues: CASSKRFGAGGDQGTQYF. The DNA for the CDR3 is TGTGCCAGCAGCAAACGTTTCGGCGCGGGGGGGGACCAAGGGACCCAGTACTTC.

The chain links TRBV15 to TRBJ1-5; 7 bases match TRBD1. The germline gives CDR1 LNHNV, CDR2 YYDKDF (reference sequence). V shed 2 bases and J 2 bases; nucleotides not matched to a gene: 3. The CDR3 loop spans 15 amino acids. CDR3: CATSRSTGGNQPQHF. The CDR3 region has the DNA TGTGCCACCAGCAGATCAACAGGGGGCAATCAGCCCCAGCATTTT.

The rearrangement uses TRBV6-6 and TRBJ2-4, with TRBD2 matching over 7 bases. Matching the DNA end better, TRBJ2-7 makes the J call doubtful. This CDR3 spans 15 amino acids. The V gene's germline CDR1 is MNHNY and CDR2 SVGAGI (reference sequence). The DNA of the CDR3 is TGTGCCAGCAGCCCCGGGGACTACCCCTCCTACGAGCAGTACTTC. Residues: CASSPGDYPSYEQYF.

The chain has TRBV5-4 and TRBJ2-4; D is perhaps TRBD1 (6 bases). Gene TRBJ2-7 matches the end of the DNA better, so the J call may be wrong. The CDR3 spans 12 residues. Germline assignment: CDR1 SGHNT and CDR2 YYREEE (reference sequence). The CDR3 DNA is TGTGCCAGCAGTTCAGGGGAAGGCGAGCAGTACTTC. Protein: CASSSGEGEQYF.

A single count supports this clonotype. This chain connects TRBV12-3 or TRBV12-4 to TRBJ2-1; weak D call: TRBD2 (5 bases). V was clipped by 6 bases and J by 8 bases, with 20 bases between them. There are 15 residues in the CDR3. For the CDR3, the DNA is TGTGCCAGCAGGCGGGTCGAGGGTAGGCCCGATGAGCAGTTCTTC. As protein: CASRRVEGRPDEQFF.

The chain joins TRBV3-1 to TRBJ2-5; 12 nucleotides agree with TRBD1. The J call may be wrong; the DNA end is better matched by TRBJ2-7. Germline assignment: CDR1 LGHDT and CDR2 YNNKEL (reference sequence). There are 15 residues in the CDR3. The CDR3 loop reads CASSLGTGGPNEQYF. In DNA, the CDR3 is TGTGCCAGCAGCCTTGGGACAGGGGGCCCAAACGAGCAGTACTTC.

The chain is built from TRBV29-1 and TRBJ2-1, with TRBD2 identical over 8 bases. Germline V gives CDR1 SQVTM, CDR2 ANQGSEA. J lost 6 bases, V lost 3 bases, and 4 bases had no gene match. The CDR3 consists of 13 residues. CDR3 bases: TGCAGCGTTGAGCGGGGGGACCGCAATGAGCAGTTCTTC. Translation gives CSVERGDRNEQFF.

This clonotype has ten or more counts. This chain connects TRBV7-2 to TRBJ2-1; D gene ambiguous. V was pared by 6 bases and J by 1 base, with 13 bases between. Per germline, CDR1 SGHTA and CDR2 FQGNSA. This CDR3 is built from 15 residues. CDR3 bases: TGTGCCAGCAGACACCCAGACCAGTCCTACAATGAGCAGTTCTTC. Its translation: CASRHPDQSYNEQFF.

V gene TRBV5-1 combines with J gene TRBJ1-1, with no clear D. The germline V gene encodes CDR1 SGHRS and CDR2 YFSETQ. There are 16 residues in the CDR3. V lost 0 bases and J 0 bases, leaving 12 bases between the germline ends. CDR3 residues: CASSLDTEYMNTEAFF. CDR3 DNA sequence: TGCGCCAGCAGCTTGGATACAGAGTACATGAACACTGAAGCTTTCTTT.

The chain combines TRBV6-5 with TRBJ2-7; the D gene is possibly TRBD1 (6 bases). The CDR3 contains 14 residues. V was shortened by 6 bases and J by 0 bases, with 12 bases between the two germline ends. In germline, CDR1 is MNHEY, CDR2 SVGAGI. The CDR3 DNA follows: TGTGCCAGCAGCCGTGGACAGCCCTCCTACGAGCAGTACTTC. It encodes CASSRGQPSYEQYF.

The V call is TRBV12-3 or TRBV12-4, the J call TRBJ2-3; TRBD2 matches at 9 bases. There are 14 residues in the CDR3. The trim removed 1 base at V and 7 bases at J, leaving 3 bases unmatched. The CDR3 spells CASSLGLAGYTQYF. The CDR3 region has the DNA TGTGCCAGCAGTTTAGGTCTAGCGGGGTATACGCAGTATTTT.

The chain couples TRBV7-2 to TRBJ2-3, with 11 bases identical to TRBD1. CDR1 and CDR2 from the germline V gene are SGHTA and FQGNSA. The CDR3 consists of 17 residues. J was trimmed by 1 base and V by 0 bases; bases with no gene match: 3. CDR3 coding DNA: TGTGCCAGCAGCTTAGCGGACAGGGGGCTTCGCACAGATACGCAGTATTTT. Translation: CASSLADRGLRTDTQYF. Using reference TRBV7-2 and TRBJ2-3 for the parts outside the CDR3, the full variable domain is GAGVSQSPSNKVTEKGKDVELRCDPISGHTALYWYRQSLGQGLEFLIYFQGNSAPDKSGLPSDRFSAERTGGSVSTLTIQRTQQEDSAVYLCASSLADRGLRTDTQYFGPGTRLTVL.

The chain is built from TRBV6-2 or TRBV6-3 and TRBJ2-2; a possible D gene is TRBD1 (5 bases). This CDR3 contains 15 residues. V was shortened by 2 bases and J by 0 bases, with 7 bases between the two germline ends. From germline, CDR1 is MNHEY and CDR2 SVGEGT. CDR3 DNA: TGTGCCAGCAGTTACCAGGGCCCGAACACCGGGGAGCTGTTTTTT. Protein sequence: CASSYQGPNTGELFF.

V usage is TRBV5-1 and J usage is TRBJ2-4; weak D call: TRBD2 (6 bases). The end of the DNA aligns better with TRBJ2-7, so the J call may be wrong. The CDR3 loop spans 12 amino acids. Germline V gene lookup returns CDR1 SGHRS and CDR2 YFSETQ. Written as DNA, the CDR3 is TGCGCCAGCGGACCGGGACTTCACGAGCAGTACTTC. Protein: CASGPGLHEQYF.

V usage is TRBV28 and J usage is TRBJ2-4, with a possible D match to TRBD1 (5 bases). The germline gives CDR1 MDHEN, CDR2 SYDVKM. This CDR3 spans 17 amino acids. V lost 5 bases to trimming and J lost 0 bases, with 17 bases between them. CDR3 loop: CASSLSPAGLAKNIQYF. The CDR3 nucleotides read TGTGCCAGCAGTCTATCCCCCGCAGGGCTAGCCAAAAACATTCAGTACTTC. The full variable domain, completed using reference TRBV28 and TRBJ2-4, is DVKVTQSSRYLVKRTGEKVFLECVQDMDHENMFWYRQDPGLGLRLIYFSYDVKMKEKGDIPEGYSVSREKKERFSLILESASTNQTSMYLCASSLSPAGLAKNIQYFGAGTRLSVL.

The chain joins TRBV2 to TRBJ2-3; D not certain. Between the trimmed V and J ends, which lost 0 bases and 0 bases, there was a span of 13 bases. Looked up from germline, CDR1 is SNHLY and CDR2 is FYNNEI. This CDR3 is 17 amino acids long. CDR3 coding DNA: TGTGCCAGCAGTGAAGCTACGGGCCGGGCCAGCACAGATACGCAGTATTTT. Protein product: CASSEATGRASTDTQYF.

This rearrangement joins TRBV19 to TRBJ2-7, with D tentatively TRBD1 or TRBD2 (5 bases each). Germline CDR1 is LNHDA and CDR2 is SQIVND (reference sequence). CDR3 size: 14 residues. V was clipped by 3 bases and J by 0 bases, with 9 bases between them. The CDR3, as DNA: TGTGCCAGTAGTATTCGGGACGACTCCTACGAGCAGTACTTC. This sequence encodes CASSIRDDSYEQYF.

This clonotype was found many times. The gene calls are TRBV7-8 and TRBJ1-2; 12 bases line up with TRBD1. The germline gives CDR1 SGHVS, CDR2 FQNEAQ. This CDR3 has 17 residues. Trimming at V came to 0 bases and at J to 8 bases, leaving 10 bases not matched to a gene. Written as DNA, the CDR3 is TGTGCCAGCAGCTTAGCAGCCGGGACAGGGGGCGCGGTGGGCTACACCTTC. It specifies CASSLAAGTGGAVGYTF.

The genes are TRBV27 and TRBJ2-7, with 9 bases lining up with TRBD1. CDR1 MNHEY and CDR2 SMNVEV come from the germline V gene (reference sequence). J lost 1 base, V lost 5 bases, and 6 bases had no gene match. CDR3 length: 15 amino acids. In DNA, the CDR3 is TGTGCCAGCAGTGCGGGACAGGGAGCGTCCTACGAGCAGTACTTC. This codes for CASSAGQGASYEQYF.

In DNA, the CDR3 is TGCGCCAGCAGTTTCTTACCCCCGAGACCGGGACAGGTGAACACTGAAGCTTTCTTT. Its protein is CASSFLPPRPGQVNTEAFF. The V call is TRBV5-1, the J call TRBJ1-1, with 8 bases matching TRBD1. Germline-derived CDR1 and CDR2 are SGHRS and YFSETQ. This CDR3 is built from 19 residues. Germline trimming cut 5 bases from V and 0 bases from J; bases unmatched to any gene: 18.

As concerns this clonotype: An end of the junction does not agree with germline; a read error may underlie this. The chain joins TRBV6-2 or TRBV6-3 to TRBJ2-1; TRBD2 might be the D (7 bases). Per germline, CDR1 MNHEY and CDR2 SVGEGT. The CDR3 is 18 amino acids. In nucleotides, the CDR3 is TGTGACAGCAGTTACGGGGCGGGGGCAACACTCTCCTACAATGAGCAGTTCTTC. This translates into CDSSYGAGATLSYNEQFF.

The chain carries TRBV20-1 and TRBJ2-1; 7 nucleotides align to TRBD1. The germline gives CDR1 DFQATT, CDR2 SNEGSKA (reference sequence). The CDR3 spans 14 residues. V was clipped by 7 bases and J by 13 bases; unmatched bases: 19. The CDR3 is CSVGDRRLRETQFF. The CDR3 nucleotides read TGCAGTGTAGGGGACAGAAGGTTACGAGAGACCCAGTTCTTC.

This clonotype was observed many times. The chain employs TRBV7-6 and TRBJ2-1; possible D gene TRBD2, 6 bases. The CDR3 is 17 amino acids. V was shortened by 1 base and J by 6 bases, with 19 bases between the two germline ends. In germline, CDR1 is SGHVS, CDR2 FNYEAQ. The CDR3: CASSLGVGLAMGNEQFF. CDR3 bases: TGTGCCAGCAGCTTAGGAGTGGGGCTAGCGATGGGCAATGAGCAGTTCTTC. Looking up the rest from reference TRBV7-6 and TRBJ2-1 gives the full variable domain: GAGVSQSPRYKVTKRGQDVALRCDPISGHVSLYWYRQALGQGPEFLTYFNYEAQQDKSGLPNDRFSAERPEGSISTLTIQRTEQRDSAMYRCASSLGVGLAMGNEQFFGPGTRLTVL.